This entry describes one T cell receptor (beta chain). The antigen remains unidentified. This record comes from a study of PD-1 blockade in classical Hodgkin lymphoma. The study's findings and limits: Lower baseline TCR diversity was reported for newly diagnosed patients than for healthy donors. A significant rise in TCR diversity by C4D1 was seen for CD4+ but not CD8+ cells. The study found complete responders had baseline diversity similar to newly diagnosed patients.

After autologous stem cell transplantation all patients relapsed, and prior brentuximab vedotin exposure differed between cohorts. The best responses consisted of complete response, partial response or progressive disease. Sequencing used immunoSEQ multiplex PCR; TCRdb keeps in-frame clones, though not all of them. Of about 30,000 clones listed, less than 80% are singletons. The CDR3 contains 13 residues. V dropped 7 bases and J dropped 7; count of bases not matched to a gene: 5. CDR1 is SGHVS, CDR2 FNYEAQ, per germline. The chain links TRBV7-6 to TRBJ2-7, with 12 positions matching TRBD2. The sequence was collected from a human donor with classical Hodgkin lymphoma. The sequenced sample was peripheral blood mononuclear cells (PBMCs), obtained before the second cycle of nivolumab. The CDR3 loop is CASIPSGGVEQYF. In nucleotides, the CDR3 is TGTGCCAGCATCCCTAGCGGGGGGGTAGAGCAGTACTTC.